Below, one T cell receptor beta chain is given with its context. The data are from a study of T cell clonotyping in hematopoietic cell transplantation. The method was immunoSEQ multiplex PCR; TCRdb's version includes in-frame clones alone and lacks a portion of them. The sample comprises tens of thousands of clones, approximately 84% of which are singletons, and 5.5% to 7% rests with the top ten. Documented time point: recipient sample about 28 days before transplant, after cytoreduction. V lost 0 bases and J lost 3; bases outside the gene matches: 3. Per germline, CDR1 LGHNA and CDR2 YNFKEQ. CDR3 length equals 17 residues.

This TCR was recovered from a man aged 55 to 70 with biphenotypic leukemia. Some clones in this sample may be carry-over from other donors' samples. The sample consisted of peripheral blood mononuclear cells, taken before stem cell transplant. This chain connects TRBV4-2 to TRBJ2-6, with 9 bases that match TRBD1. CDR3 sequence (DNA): TGTGCCAGCAGCCAAGATCACAGGGGGCTTGGGGCCAACGTCCTGACTTTC. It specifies CASSQDHRGLGANVLTF.